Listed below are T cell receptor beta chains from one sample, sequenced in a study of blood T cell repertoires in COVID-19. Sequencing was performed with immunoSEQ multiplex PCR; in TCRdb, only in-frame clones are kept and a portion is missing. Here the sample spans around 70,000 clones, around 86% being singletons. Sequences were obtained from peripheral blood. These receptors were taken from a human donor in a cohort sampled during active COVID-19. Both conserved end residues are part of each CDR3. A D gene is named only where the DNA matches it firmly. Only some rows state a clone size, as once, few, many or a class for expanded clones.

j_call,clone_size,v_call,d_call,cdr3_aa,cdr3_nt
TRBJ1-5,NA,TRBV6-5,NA,CASSAGRGQPQHF,TGTGCCAGCAGCGCAGGGAGGGGTCAGCCCCAGCATTTT
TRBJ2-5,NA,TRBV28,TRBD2,CASSSLGVAGGPGETQYF,TGTGCCAGCAGTTCTTTGGGGGTAGCGGGGGGGCCCGGTGAGACCCAGTACTTC
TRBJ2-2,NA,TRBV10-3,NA,CAISSGVGRTGELFF,TGTGCCATCAGTTCCGGGGTCGGAAGGACCGGGGAGCTGTTTTTT
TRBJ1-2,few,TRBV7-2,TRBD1,CASSFRTGEGYTF,TGTGCCAGCAGCTTCCGGACAGGGGAAGGCTACACCTTC
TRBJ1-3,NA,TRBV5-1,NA,CASSLGDRGNTIYF,TGCGCCAGCAGCTTGGGAGATCGCGGAAACACCATATATTTT
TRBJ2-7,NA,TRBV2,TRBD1,CASRNGQGVAYEQYF,TGTGCCAGCAGGAACGGACAGGGGGTTGCCTACGAGCAGTACTTC
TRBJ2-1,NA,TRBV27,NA,CASSPWTVYNEQFF,TGTGCCAGCAGTCCCTGGACAGTTTACAATGAGCAGTTCTTC
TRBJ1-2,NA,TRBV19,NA,CASNGQGINYGYTF,TGTGCCAGTAATGGGCAGGGGATAAACTATGGCTACACCTTC
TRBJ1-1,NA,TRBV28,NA,CASSATGGRIAEAFF,TGTGCCAGCAGTGCGACGGGGGGACGGATCGCTGAAGCTTTCTTT
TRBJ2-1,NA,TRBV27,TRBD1,CASSPSTGGTVGQFF,TGTGCCAGCAGCCCTTCGACAGGGGGCACGGTAGGGCAGTTCTTC
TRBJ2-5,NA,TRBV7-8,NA,CASSLFNSRETQYF,TGTGCCAGCAGCTTATTTAATTCGAGAGAGACCCAGTACTTC
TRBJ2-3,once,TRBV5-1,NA,CASSLDPGRTQYF,TGCGCCAGCAGCTTGGATCCAGGGCGGACGCAGTATTTT
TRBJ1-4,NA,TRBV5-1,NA,CASSLEGRAFNEKLFF,TGCGCCAGCAGCTTGGAAGGGCGGGCCTTTAATGAAAAACTGTTTTTT
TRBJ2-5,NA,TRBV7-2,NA,CASSSRRRTGTFAETQYF,TGTGCCAGCAGCTCCCGGCGAAGAACCGGGACTTTCGCGGAGACCCAGTACTTC
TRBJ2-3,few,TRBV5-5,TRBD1,CASSLMTGGRDTQYF,TGTGCCAGCAGCCTCATGACAGGGGGCAGGGATACGCAGTATTTT
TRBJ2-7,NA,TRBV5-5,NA,CASTRAQGHSYEQYF,TGTGCCAGCACCCGAGCCCAGGGCCACTCCTACGAGCAGTACTTC
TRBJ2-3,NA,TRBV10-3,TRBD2,CAIRLAGGTADTQYF,TGTGCCATCAGGCTAGCGGGGGGGACGGCAGATACGCAGTATTTT
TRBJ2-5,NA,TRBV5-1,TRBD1,CASSLEGGFRETQYF,TGCGCCAGCAGCTTGGAAGGGGGCTTTCGAGAGACCCAGTACTTC
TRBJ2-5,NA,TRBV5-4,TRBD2,CASSAGLAGATGPETQYF,TGTGCCAGCAGCGCGGGACTAGCGGGAGCAACAGGCCCAGAGACCCAGTACTTC
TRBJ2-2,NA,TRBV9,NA,CASSRGNTGELFF,TGTGCCAGCAGCAGGGGGAACACCGGGGAGCTGTTTTTT
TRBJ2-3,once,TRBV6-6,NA,CASSYLEAGTDTQYF,TGTGCCAGCAGTTACCTTGAGGCTGGCACAGATACGCAGTATTTT
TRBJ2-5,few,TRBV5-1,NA,CASSLSPGTEGETQYF,TGCGCCAGCAGCTTGAGCCCCGGGACTGAGGGAGAGACCCAGTACTTC
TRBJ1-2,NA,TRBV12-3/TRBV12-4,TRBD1,CASSFDREGYTF,TGTGCCAGCAGTTTCGACAGGGAGGGCTACACCTTC
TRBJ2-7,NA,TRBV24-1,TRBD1,CATSYGDRDEQYF,TGTGCCACCAGTTATGGGGACAGGGACGAGCAGTACTTC
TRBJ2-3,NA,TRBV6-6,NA,CASSLRDTDTQYF,TGTGCCAGCAGTCTCCGGGACACAGATACGCAGTATTTT
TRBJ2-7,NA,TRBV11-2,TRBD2,CASSLGRAGGVLEQYF,TGTGCCAGCAGCTTAGGTCGAGCGGGGGGCGTCCTCGAGCAGTACTTC
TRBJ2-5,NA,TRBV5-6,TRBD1,CASSRDSQETQYF,TGTGCCAGCAGCAGGGACAGCCAAGAGACCCAGTACTTC